Listed below are T cell receptor beta chains from one sample, sequenced in a study of blood T cell repertoires in COVID-19. The table came from immunoSEQ multiplex PCR; TCRdb's copy has only in-frame clones and leaves some out. The table has 130,000 or so clones, about 88% seen once. Material for sequencing was peripheral blood. The receptors come from a human donor with COVID-19, enrolled during active disease. The donor label of this sample is uncertain. CDR3s include the opening cysteine and the closing phenylalanine or tryptophan. A D gene is named only where the DNA matches it firmly. Expanded clones get a size class; other rows say once, few or many, or leave the size out.

clone size	CDR3 length	J gene	D gene	V gene	CDR3 DNA	CDR3 protein
NA	14	TRBJ1-1	TRBD1	TRBV2	TGTGCCAGCAATTTGAGGGGGCAGAACACTGAAGCTTTCTTT	CASNLRGQNTEAFF
NA	14	TRBJ1-2	TRBD1	TRBV5-1	TGCGCCAGCTCTTCAGGGGGTTCCAACTATGGCTACACCTTC	CASSSGGSNYGYTF
NA	12	TRBJ1-1	NA	TRBV30	TGTGCCTGGGCAGACACTCGGGGTGGAGCTTTCTTT	CAWADTRGGAFF
NA	14	TRBJ2-3	NA	TRBV5-4	TGTGCCAGCAGCTTGGTTGGCAGCACAGATACGCAGTATTTT	CASSLVGSTDTQYF
NA	13	TRBJ1-5	TRBD1	TRBV29-1	TGCAGCGTTGGGACAGGGGACAATCAGCCCCAGCATTTT	CSVGTGDNQPQHF
NA	15	TRBJ2-1	TRBD2	TRBV30	TGTGCCTGGAGCCTACTAGCGGGAGGAAACAATGAGCAGTTCTTC	CAWSLLAGGNNEQFF
NA	14	TRBJ1-1	NA	TRBV5-1	TGCGCCAGCAGCTTGGCCTCGGGGTCCACTGAAGCTTTCTTT	CASSLASGSTEAFF
NA	16	TRBJ2-5	TRBD1	TRBV27	TGTGCCAGCAGTTACCTCGGACAGGGGCTCCAGGAGACCCAGTACTTC	CASSYLGQGLQETQYF
NA	13	TRBJ2-3	TRBD2	TRBV10-3	TGTGCCATCAGCGGGGGGGAGACAGATACGCAGTATTTT	CAISGGETDTQYF
once	16	TRBJ2-5	TRBD2	TRBV13	TGTGCCAGCAGCTCTCTGGGAGGGGCCTTTCTGGAGACCCAGTACTTC	CASSSLGGAFLETQYF
NA	17	TRBJ2-1	TRBD2	TRBV18	TGTGCCAGCTCCCGCCCCCGGCTAGCGGGAGAGGGGAATGAGCAGTTCTTC	CASSRPRLAGEGNEQFF
NA	15	TRBJ1-4	NA	TRBV5-4	TGTGCCAGCAGCTTGGGGGGGGTTGAAGACGAAAAACTGTTTTTT	CASSLGGVEDEKLFF
NA	14	TRBJ1-2	NA	TRBV7-9	TGTGCCAGCAGCTTAGAGAGAGGAGGCTATGGCTACACCTTC	CASSLERGGYGYTF
NA	15	TRBJ2-5	TRBD2	TRBV6-5	TGTGCCAGCAGTTACTCTGGGGGACTACAAGAGACCCAGTACTTC	CASSYSGGLQETQYF
NA	13	TRBJ1-4	TRBD1	TRBV2	TGTGCCAGCAATCGACAGGGAATAGAAAAACTGTTTTTT	CASNRQGIEKLFF
NA	15	TRBJ2-1	TRBD1	TRBV4-1	TGCGCCAGCAGCCAAGGGCAGGGGGAAGGGCATGAGCAGTTCTTC	CASSQGQGEGHEQFF
NA	15	TRBJ2-1	TRBD2	TRBV18	TGTGCCAGCTCACTAGGGACTAGCGCCGGTGGGGAGCAGTTCTTC	CASSLGTSAGGEQFF
NA	13	TRBJ1-1	TRBD1	TRBV27	TGTGCCAGCAGTTGGGACAGGGACACTGAAGCTTTCTTT	CASSWDRDTEAFF
NA	16	TRBJ2-1	NA	TRBV25-1	TGTGCTAGCAGCCCAGAGGTTCGTGGGCCTGCGGGTGAGCAGTTCTTC	CASSPEVRGPAGEQFF
NA	16	TRBJ2-1	TRBD1	TRBV10-3	TGTGCCATCAGTGAACTCGGACAGGGGGCTGGTAATGAGCAGTTCTTC	CAISELGQGAGNEQFF
NA	17	TRBJ2-1	NA	TRBV29-1	TGCAGCGTTGAATTTTCCACCGGGTCAGGGGCCTACAATGAGCAGTTCTTC	CSVEFSTGSGAYNEQFF
NA	14	TRBJ1-1	TRBD1	TRBV5-1	TGCGCCAGTAGATCGACAGGGAGAAACACTGAAGCTTTCTTT	CASRSTGRNTEAFF